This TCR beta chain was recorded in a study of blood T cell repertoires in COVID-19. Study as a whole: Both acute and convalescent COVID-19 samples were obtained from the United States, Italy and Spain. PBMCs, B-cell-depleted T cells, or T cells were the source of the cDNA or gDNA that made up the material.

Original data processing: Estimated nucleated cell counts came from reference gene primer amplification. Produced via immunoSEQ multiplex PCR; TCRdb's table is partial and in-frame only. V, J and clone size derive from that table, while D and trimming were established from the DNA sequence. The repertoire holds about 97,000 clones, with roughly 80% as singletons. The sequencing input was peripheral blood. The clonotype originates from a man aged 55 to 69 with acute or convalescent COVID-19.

The CDR3 DNA reads TGTGCCAGTAGTAGTGGGACAGGGTACTCTGGAAACACCATATATTTT. Protein sequence: CASSSGTGYSGNTIYF. The chain employs TRBV19 and TRBJ1-3; 9 bases align to TRBD1. The germline V gene encodes CDR1 LNHDA and CDR2 SQIVND (reference sequence). The CDR3 sequence is 16 residues long. Trimming cost V 4 bases and J 0 bases; bases outside gene matches: 4.